The 21 T cell receptor beta chains below all came from one sample that was sequenced in a study of human T cells and chemical hapten exposure. MiXCR was run by TCRdb on the RACE reads, yielding one entry per CDR3 protein. The profile shows approximately 340,000 distinct CDR3 sequences, around 7% of them singletons. Stated time point: patch test 1, 2 weeks after DPC sensitization. Noted treatment: therapeutic diphenylcyclopropenone sensitization with weekly scalp DPC. The material sequenced was whole blood, taken in connection with sensitization to the hapten diphenylcyclopropenone (DPC). These receptors were taken from a woman aged 18-29 years with alopecia areata. Some clones in this sample may be carry-over from other donors' samples.

This clonotype appeared many times. The CDR3 bases are TGCAGTGCTTCTAGGGACCCTTACAATGAGCAGTTCTTC. Translating it yields CSASRDPYNEQFF. This chain links TRBV20-1 with TRBJ2-1; D tentatively reads TRBD1 or TRBD2 (5 bases each). Between the trimmed V and J ends, which lost 5 bases and 4 bases, there was a span of 12 bases. CDR1 is DFQATT, CDR2 SNEGSKA, per germline (reference sequence). The CDR3 length is 13 residues.

V is TRBV11-2 and J is TRBJ1-1; perhaps TRBD1 as D (6 bases). V was cut by 5 bases and J by 4 bases, with 11 bases left in between. Germline V lookup: CDR1 SGHAT, CDR2 FQNNGV. The CDR3 is 13 amino acids. In DNA form, the CDR3 reads TGTGCCAGCAGCGAACAGGGCGCCACTGAAGCTTTCTTT. Amino acids: CASSEQGATEAFF.

This clonotype was observed a few times. The chain combines TRBV7-2 with TRBJ1-6; 9 positions match TRBD1. Per the germline V gene, CDR1 is SGHTA and CDR2 is FQGNSA. Trimming at V came to 6 bases and at J to 8 bases, leaving 5 bases not matched to a gene. The CDR3 loop spans 14 amino acids. The DNA for the CDR3 is TGTGCCAGCAGTGCGGGACAGGGTTATTCACCCCTCCACTTT. Translating gives CASSAGQGYSPLHF.

Comment on this clonotype: No conserved phenylalanine or tryptophan is present at the end of the CDR3, so a read error is the likely explanation. The chain recombines TRBV15 with TRBJ2-1; TRBD2 matches at 7 bases. V lost 3 bases, J lost 4 bases, and 6 bases stayed unmatched. From germline, CDR1 is LNHNV and CDR2 YYDKDF (reference sequence). This CDR3 is 15 amino acids long. CDR3 in DNA: TGTGCCACCAGCAGGACTAGCTCCAGGTACAATGAGCAGTTCCTC. This codes for CATSRTSSRYNEQFL.

This clonotype was picked up many times. The V and J genes are TRBV11-3 and TRBJ1-2; 7 nucleotides line up with TRBD1. Germline V CDR1 and CDR2: SGHNT, YENEEA. The CDR3 covers 13 residues. The J segment lost 5 bases and the V segment lost 3 bases, leaving 3 bases of the junction unmatched. CDR3 in amino acids: CASSFRTGYGYTF. The CDR3 nucleotides read TGTGCCAGCAGCTTCAGGACAGGATATGGCTACACCTTC.

This clonotype has at least ten counts. This chain links TRBV3-1 with TRBJ1-1; D possibly corresponds to TRBD1 (5 bases). The CDR3 is made up of 14 amino acids. Trimming took off 0 bases at V and 3 bases at J, with 8 bases between the two ends. From germline, CDR1 is LGHDT and CDR2 YNNKEL (reference sequence). CDR3 protein: CASSQETGYTEAFF. The CDR3 DNA sequence: TGTGCCAGCAGCCAAGAAACAGGTTACACTGAAGCTTTCTTT.

In its sample, this clonotype was seen many times. The V and J genes are TRBV28 and TRBJ2-7; 9 bases map to TRBD1. The CDR3 covers 14 residues. V was pared by 6 bases and J by 2 bases, with 5 bases of the junction left unmatched. CDR1 and CDR2 (germline): MDHEN, SYDVKM. DNA for the CDR3: TGTGCCAGCAGGGCGGGGGACAGGGCCTACGAGCAGTACTTC. Translating gives CASRAGDRAYEQYF.

This clonotype was counted at least ten times. V is TRBV7-6 and J is TRBJ2-2, with unresolved D. Between the trimmed V and J ends, which lost 3 bases and 4 bases, there was a span of 12 bases. CDR1 is SGHVS and CDR2 is FNYEAQ in the germline V gene. This CDR3 is 15 amino acids long. CDR3 loop: CASSFWGGVTGELFF. Here the CDR3 DNA reads TGTGCCAGCAGCTTCTGGGGTGGGGTCACCGGGGAGCTGTTTTTT.

The chain combines TRBV7-3 with TRBJ2-3, with D unclear. Trimming took off 5 bases at V and 2 bases at J, with 17 bases between the two ends. The germline V gene has CDR1 SGHTA and CDR2 FQGTGA. The CDR3 spans 16 residues. CDR3 in amino acids: CASSTPDGPTTDTQYF. The CDR3 region has the DNA TGTGCCAGCAGCACTCCGGACGGCCCTACCACAGATACGCAGTATTTT.

The rearrangement links TRBV6-2 or TRBV6-3 to TRBJ2-3; a possible D gene is TRBD2 (5 bases). This CDR3 region has 14 residues. Germline assignment: CDR1 MNHEY and CDR2 SVGEGT. Trimming cost V 6 bases and J 4 bases, with 14 bases left between them. DNA for the CDR3: TGTGCCAGCAGGCGAGACGGGATAGCAGATACGCAGTATTTT. Amino acids: CASRRDGIADTQYF.

CDR3 residues: CSARDLDREGTGELFF. The CDR3 DNA reads as TGCAGTGCTAGAGATCTGGACAGGGAAGGTACCGGGGAGCTGTTTTTT. The rearrangement joins TRBV20-1 to TRBJ2-2; TRBD1 matches at 8 bases. The CDR3 extends over 16 amino acids. With 0 bases clipped from V and 5 bases from J, the junction kept 8 bases outside the gene matches. Germline CDR1 is DFQATT and CDR2 is SNEGSKA (reference sequence).

This clonotype was seen only a few times. The DNA of the CDR3 is TGTGCCAGCAGCTTAAGCCCGTCCTCAGGGGAAAAACTGTTTTTT. Residues: CASSLSPSSGEKLFF. The chain links TRBV7-2 to TRBJ1-4, with a tentative D call TRBD1 (5 bases). Germline assignment: CDR1 SGHTA and CDR2 FQGNSA. Trimming cost V 2 bases and J 8 bases, with 15 bases left between them. CDR3 size: 15 residues. The whole variable domain, remainder taken from reference TRBV7-2 and TRBJ1-4, is GAGVSQSPSNKVTEKGKDVELRCDPISGHTALYWYRQSLGQGLEFLIYFQGNSAPDKSGLPSDRFSAERTGGSVSTLTIQRTQQEDSAVYLCASSLSPSSGEKLFFGSGTQLSVL.

This clonotype was observed a few times. The V and J genes are TRBV20-1 and TRBJ1-6; D might be TRBD1 (5 bases). With 2 bases removed from V and 5 bases from J, the gap between germline ends came to 16 bases. The germline V gene encodes CDR1 DFQATT and CDR2 SNEGSKA (reference sequence). The CDR3 consists of 16 residues. The CDR3 is CSARRSQGRDNSPLHF. The CDR3 DNA reads TGCAGTGCTAGAAGATCCCAGGGCAGGGATAATTCACCCCTCCACTTT.

The chain couples TRBV6-1 to TRBJ1-1; D unclear. The V gene's germline CDR1 is MNHNS and CDR2 SASEGT. This CDR3 comprises 11 residues. Trimming took 6 bases from V and 10 from J, leaving 12 bases between them. As DNA, the CDR3 is TGTGCCAGCAGGTCCGAACCGCGAGCTTTCTTT. Protein: CASRSEPRAFF.

J is TRBJ1-2 and V is TRBV12-3 or TRBV12-4; TRBD1 is a possible D gene (5 bases). V lost 6 bases, J lost 4 bases, and 18 bases lay in between. The CDR3 runs 15 residues. The CDR3 sequence is CASRQTGGMIYGYTF. In DNA form, the CDR3 reads TGTGCCAGCAGACAAACCGGGGGAATGATCTATGGCTACACCTTC.

This clonotype was recorded at least ten times. The chain couples TRBV27 to TRBJ2-3; 15 nucleotides align to TRBD2. CDR3 size: 21 residues. V lost 5 bases and J lost 2; bases outside the gene matches: 17. CDR1 and CDR2 (germline): MNHEY, SMNVEV (reference sequence). The CDR3 protein is CASSPQLPGLAGGVLTDTQYF. CDR3 nucleotides: TGTGCCAGCAGTCCTCAACTCCCCGGACTAGCGGGGGGGGTACTCACAGATACGCAGTATTTT.

The chain couples TRBV2 to TRBJ1-1; D is unresolved. CDR1 is SNHLY and CDR2 is FYNNEI in the germline V gene. This CDR3 spans 12 amino acids. V gave up 4 bases and J gave up 6 bases, with 9 bases separating them. The CDR3 sequence: CASSGEGSEAFF. The CDR3 DNA reads as TGTGCCAGCAGTGGCGAGGGCTCTGAAGCTTTCTTT.

This clonotype occurred many times. The chain employs TRBV7-9 and TRBJ2-3; TRBD2 matches 8 bases. With 2 bases clipped from V and 0 bases from J, the junction kept 4 bases outside the gene matches. The length of the CDR3 is 16 residues. Per germline, CDR1 SEHNR and CDR2 FQNEAQ (reference sequence). This CDR3 is CASSLPGLVSTDTQYF. In DNA, the CDR3 is TGTGCCAGCAGCTTACCGGGACTAGTGAGCACAGATACGCAGTATTTT.

This sequence joins TRBV12-3 or TRBV12-4 and TRBJ1-3, with no clear D. The CDR3 is made up of 13 amino acids. V lost 5 bases and J lost 4, with 9 bases in between. The CDR3 nucleotides read TGTGCCAGCAGTCTCCAGCGGGGAAACACCATATATTTT. The encoded protein is CASSLQRGNTIYF.

The rearrangement links TRBV29-1 to TRBJ1-2; D might be TRBD1 (5 bases). Trimming shortened V by 4 bases and J by 3 bases, and 15 bases separated the two germline ends. Germline CDR1 SQVTM, CDR2 ANQGSEA. The CDR3 has 14 amino acids. The CDR3 nucleotides read TGCAGCGTTGGGGGACTCCTTCGGGACTATGGCTACACCTTC. Residues: CSVGGLLRDYGYTF.

This clonotype was seen a handful of times. This chain links TRBV3-1 with TRBJ2-7, with a tentative D call TRBD2 (6 bases). The V gene's germline CDR1 is LGHDT and CDR2 YNNKEL (reference sequence). CDR3 length equals 14 residues. The V end lost 1 base, the J end lost 5 bases, and 12 bases lay between the germline ends. The CDR3 nucleotides are TGTGCCAGCAGCCAAGGGCAGGGAGGACACGAGCAGTACTTC. Protein product: CASSQGQGGHEQYF.